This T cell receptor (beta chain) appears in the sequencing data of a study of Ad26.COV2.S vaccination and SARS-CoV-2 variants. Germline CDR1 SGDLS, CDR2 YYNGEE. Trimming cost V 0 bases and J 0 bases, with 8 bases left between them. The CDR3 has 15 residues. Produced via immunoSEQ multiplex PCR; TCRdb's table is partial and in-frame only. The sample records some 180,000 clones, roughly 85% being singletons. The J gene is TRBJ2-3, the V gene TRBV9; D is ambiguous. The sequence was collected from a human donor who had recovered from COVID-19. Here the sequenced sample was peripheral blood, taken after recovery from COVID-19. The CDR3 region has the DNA TGTGCCAGCAGCGTAGAGAGACTGAGCACAGATACGCAGTATTTT. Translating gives CASSVERLSTDTQYF. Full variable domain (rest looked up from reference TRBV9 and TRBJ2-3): DSGVTQTPKHLITATGQRVTLRCSPRSGDLSVYWYQQSLDQGLQFLIQYYNGEERAKGNILERFSAQQFPDLHSELNLSSLELGDSALYFCASSVERLSTDTQYFGPGTRLTVL.